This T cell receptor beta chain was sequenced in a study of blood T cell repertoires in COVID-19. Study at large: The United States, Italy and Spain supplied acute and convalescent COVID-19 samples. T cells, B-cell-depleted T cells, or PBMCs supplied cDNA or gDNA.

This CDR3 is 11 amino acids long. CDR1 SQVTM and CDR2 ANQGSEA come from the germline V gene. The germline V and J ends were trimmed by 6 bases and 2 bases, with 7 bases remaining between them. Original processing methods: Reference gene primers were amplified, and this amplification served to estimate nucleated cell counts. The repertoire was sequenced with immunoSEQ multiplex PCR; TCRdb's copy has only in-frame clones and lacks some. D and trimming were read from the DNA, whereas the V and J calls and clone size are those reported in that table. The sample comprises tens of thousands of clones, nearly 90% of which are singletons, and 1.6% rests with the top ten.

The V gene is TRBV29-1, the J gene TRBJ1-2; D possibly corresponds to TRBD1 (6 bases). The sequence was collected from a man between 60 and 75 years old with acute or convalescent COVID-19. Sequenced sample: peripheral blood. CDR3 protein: CSVGTNYGYTF. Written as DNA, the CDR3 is TGCAGCGTCGGGACAAACTATGGCTACACCTTC.